Reported below is one TCR beta chain. The sample belongs to a study of T cells in localized non-small cell lung cancer. CDR3 length: 13 residues. CDR1 is PRHDT and CDR2 is FYEKMQ in the germline V gene (reference sequence). Deletions cut 6 bases from V and 2 bases from J, with 10 bases between. The method was immunoSEQ multiplex PCR; TCRdb's version includes in-frame clones alone and lacks a portion of them. The repertoire holds around 23,000 clones, with 90% as singletons. The sample here was peripheral blood, taken before any cancer treatment. The chain couples TRBV13 to TRBJ1-2; D call uncertain. The sequence was obtained from a woman aged 40-69 years with stage I lung adenocarcinoma. The CDR3 is CASSETANYGYTF. In DNA form, the CDR3 reads TGTGCCAGCAGTGAAACCGCCAACTATGGCTACACCTTC.